The sequence of this T cell receptor (beta chain) was determined in a study of CD8 T cell repertoires and HIV-1 epitope variants. Overall study context: Enriched T cells were co-cultured with equal autologous T cell-negative cells. Regarding the study as a whole: Most of the nine antigen-specific clonotypes appeared cross-reactive to autologous or escape variants.

TCRdb's copy holds only in-frame clones and misses some; the assay was immunoSEQ multiplex PCR. The sample lists roughly 100,000 clones; more than 65% were seen once. Regarding this clone: Its antigen remains unknown.

This CDR3 contains 14 residues. The germline V gene has CDR1 SGHRS and CDR2 YFSETQ. The V gene end was trimmed by 4 bases and the J gene end by 8 bases; junction bases not matched to a gene: 6. The specimen sequenced was uncultured baseline CD8+ T cells from peripheral blood mononuclear cells (PBMCs). This sequence originates from a male donor with HIV. The rearrangement joins TRBV5-1 to TRBJ2-1; 10 nucleotides align to TRBD2. The CDR3: CASSVAGGGDEQFF. The CDR3 coding sequence is TGCGCCAGCAGCGTAGCGGGAGGTGGGGATGAGCAGTTCTTC.